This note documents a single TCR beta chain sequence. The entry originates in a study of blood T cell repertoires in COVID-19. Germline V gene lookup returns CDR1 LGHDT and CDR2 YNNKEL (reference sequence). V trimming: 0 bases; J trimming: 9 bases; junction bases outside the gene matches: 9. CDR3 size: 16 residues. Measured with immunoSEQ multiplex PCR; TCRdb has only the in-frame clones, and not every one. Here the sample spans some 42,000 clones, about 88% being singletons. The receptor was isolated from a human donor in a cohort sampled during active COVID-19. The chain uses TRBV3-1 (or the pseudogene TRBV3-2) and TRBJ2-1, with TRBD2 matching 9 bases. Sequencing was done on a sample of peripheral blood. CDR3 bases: TGTGCCAGCAGCCAAGATTGGCGGGGGGGCCTGGGTGAGCAGTTCTTC. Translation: CASSQDWRGGLGEQFF.